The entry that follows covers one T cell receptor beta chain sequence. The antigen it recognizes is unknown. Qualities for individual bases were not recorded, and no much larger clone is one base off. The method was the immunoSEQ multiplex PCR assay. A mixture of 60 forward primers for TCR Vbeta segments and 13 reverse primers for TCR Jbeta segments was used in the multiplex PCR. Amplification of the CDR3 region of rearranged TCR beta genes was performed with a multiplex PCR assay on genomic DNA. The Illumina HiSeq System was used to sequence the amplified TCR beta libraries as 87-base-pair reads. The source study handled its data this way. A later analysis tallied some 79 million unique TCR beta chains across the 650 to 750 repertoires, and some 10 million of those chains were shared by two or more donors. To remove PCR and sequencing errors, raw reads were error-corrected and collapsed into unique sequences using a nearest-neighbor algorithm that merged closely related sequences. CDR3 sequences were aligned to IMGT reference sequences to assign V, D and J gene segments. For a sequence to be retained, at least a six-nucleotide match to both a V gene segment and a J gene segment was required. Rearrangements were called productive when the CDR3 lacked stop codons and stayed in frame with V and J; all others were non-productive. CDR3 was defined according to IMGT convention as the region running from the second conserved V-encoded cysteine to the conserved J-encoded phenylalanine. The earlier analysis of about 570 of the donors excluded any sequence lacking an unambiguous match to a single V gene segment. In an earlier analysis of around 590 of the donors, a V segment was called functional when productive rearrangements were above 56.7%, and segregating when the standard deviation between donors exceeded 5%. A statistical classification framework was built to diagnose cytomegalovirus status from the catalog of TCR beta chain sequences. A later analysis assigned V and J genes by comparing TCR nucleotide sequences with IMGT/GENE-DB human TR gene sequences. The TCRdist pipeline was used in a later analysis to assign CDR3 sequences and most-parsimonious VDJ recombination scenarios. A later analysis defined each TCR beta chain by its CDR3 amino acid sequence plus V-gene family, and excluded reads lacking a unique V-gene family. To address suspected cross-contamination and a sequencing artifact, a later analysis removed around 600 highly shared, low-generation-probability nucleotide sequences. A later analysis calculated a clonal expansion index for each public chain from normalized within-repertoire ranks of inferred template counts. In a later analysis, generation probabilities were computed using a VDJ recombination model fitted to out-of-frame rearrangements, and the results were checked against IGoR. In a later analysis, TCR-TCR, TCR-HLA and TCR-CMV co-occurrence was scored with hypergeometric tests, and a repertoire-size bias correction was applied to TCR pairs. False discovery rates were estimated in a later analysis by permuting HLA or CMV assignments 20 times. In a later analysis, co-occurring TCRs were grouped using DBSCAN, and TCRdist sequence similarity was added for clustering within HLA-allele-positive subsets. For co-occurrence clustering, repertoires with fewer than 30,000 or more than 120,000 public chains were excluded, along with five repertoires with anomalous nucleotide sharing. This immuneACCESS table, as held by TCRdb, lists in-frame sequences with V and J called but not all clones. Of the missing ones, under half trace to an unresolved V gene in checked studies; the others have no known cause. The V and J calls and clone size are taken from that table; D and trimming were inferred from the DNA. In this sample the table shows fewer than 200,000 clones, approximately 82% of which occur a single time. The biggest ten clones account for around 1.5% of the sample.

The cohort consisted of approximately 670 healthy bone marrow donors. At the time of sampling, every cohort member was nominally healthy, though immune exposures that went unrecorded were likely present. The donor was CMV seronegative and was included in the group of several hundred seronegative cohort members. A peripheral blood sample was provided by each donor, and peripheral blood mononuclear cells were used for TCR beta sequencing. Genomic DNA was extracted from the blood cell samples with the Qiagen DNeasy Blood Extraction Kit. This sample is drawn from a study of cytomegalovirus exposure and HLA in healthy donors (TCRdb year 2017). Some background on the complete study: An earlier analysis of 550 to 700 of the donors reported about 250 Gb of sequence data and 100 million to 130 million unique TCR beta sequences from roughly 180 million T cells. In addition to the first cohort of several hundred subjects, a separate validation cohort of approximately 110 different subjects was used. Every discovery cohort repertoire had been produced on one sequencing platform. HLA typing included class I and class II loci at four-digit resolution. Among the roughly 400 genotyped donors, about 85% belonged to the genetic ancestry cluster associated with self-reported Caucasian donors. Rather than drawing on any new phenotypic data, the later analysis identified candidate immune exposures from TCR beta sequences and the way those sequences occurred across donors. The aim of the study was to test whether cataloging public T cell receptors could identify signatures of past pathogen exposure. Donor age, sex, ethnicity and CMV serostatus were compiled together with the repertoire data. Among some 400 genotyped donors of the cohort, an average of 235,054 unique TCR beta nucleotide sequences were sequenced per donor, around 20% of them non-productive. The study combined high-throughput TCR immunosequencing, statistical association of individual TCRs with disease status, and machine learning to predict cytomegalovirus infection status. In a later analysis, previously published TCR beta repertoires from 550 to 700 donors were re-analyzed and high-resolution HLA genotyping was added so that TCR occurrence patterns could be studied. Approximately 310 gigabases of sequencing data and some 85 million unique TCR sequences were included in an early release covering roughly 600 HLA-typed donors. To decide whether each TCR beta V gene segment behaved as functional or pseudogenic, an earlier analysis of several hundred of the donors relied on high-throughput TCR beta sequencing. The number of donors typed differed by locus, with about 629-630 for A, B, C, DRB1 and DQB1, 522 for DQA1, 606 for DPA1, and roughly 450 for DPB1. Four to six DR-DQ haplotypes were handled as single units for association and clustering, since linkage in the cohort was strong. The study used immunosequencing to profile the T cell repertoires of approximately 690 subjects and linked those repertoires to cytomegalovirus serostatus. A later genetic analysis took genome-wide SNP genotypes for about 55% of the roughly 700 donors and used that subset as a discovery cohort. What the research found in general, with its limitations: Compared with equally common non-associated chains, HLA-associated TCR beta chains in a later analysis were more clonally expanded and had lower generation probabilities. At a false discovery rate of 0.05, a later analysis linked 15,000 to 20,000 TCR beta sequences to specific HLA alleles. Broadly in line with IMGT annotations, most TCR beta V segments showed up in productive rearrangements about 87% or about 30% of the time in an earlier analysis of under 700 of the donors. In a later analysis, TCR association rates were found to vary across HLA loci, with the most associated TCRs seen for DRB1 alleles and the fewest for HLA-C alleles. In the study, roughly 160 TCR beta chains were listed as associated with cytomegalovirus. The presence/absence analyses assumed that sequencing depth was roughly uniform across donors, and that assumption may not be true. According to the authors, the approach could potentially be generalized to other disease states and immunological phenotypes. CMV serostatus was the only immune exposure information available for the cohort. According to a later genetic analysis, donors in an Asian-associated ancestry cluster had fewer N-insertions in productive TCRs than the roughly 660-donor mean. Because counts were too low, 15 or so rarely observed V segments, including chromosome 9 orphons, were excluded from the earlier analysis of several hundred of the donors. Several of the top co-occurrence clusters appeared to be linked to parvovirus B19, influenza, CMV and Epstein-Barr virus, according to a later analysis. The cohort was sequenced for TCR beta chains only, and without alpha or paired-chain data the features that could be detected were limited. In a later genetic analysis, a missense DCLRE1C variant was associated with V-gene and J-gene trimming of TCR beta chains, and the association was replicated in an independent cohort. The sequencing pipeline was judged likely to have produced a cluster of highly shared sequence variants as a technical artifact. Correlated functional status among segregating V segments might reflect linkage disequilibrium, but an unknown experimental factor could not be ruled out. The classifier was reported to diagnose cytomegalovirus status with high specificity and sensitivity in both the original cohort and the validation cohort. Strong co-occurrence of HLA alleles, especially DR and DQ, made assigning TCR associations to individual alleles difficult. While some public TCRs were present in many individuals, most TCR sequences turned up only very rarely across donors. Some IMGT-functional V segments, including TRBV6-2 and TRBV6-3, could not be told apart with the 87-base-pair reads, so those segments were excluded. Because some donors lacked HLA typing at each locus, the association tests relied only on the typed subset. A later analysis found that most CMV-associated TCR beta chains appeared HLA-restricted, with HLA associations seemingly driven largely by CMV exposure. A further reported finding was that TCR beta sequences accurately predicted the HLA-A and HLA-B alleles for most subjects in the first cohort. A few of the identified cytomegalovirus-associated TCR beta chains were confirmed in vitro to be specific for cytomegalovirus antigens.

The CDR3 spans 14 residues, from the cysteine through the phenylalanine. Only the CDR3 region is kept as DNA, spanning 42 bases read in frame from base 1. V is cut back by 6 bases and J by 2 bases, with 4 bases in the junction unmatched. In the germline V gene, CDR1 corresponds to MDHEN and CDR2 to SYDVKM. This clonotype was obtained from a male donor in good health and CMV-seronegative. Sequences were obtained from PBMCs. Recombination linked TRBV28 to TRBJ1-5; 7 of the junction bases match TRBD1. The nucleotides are TGTGCCAGCAGCCAGGGGGTGCGCAATCAGCCCCAGCATTTT. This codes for CASSQGVRNQPQHF.